This TCR beta chain comes out of a study of shared clonotypes between healthy human individuals. The protocol was immunoSEQ multiplex PCR, while the TCRdb copy is restricted to in-frame clones and leaves out a portion. The table includes about 2.1 million clones, around 95% detected once. Naive CD8 cells, CD45RO-negative and positively selected for CCR7, excluded terminally differentiated effector memory CD45RA+ cells. Per the germline V gene, CDR1 is LNHNV and CDR2 is YYDKDF (reference sequence). After removal of 7 bases from V and 8 bases from J, the junction contained 7 bases not matched to a gene. CDR3 length equals 13 residues.

The receptor's source is a man aged 18-30 years in good health. Some clones in this sample may be carry-over from other donors' samples. The sequencing input was naive CD8+ T cells from PBMCs. The rearrangement joins TRBV15 to TRBJ2-1, with 8 positions matching TRBD1. DNA of the CDR3: TGTGCCACCAACAACAGGGGGTTCTATGAGCAGTTCTTC. The encoded protein is CATNNRGFYEQFF.